This entry concerns a single T cell receptor beta chain. This record belongs to a study of blood T cell repertoires in COVID-19. There are 13 residues in the CDR3. With 4 bases clipped from V and 1 base from J, the junction kept 0 bases outside the gene matches. Produced via immunoSEQ multiplex PCR; TCRdb's table is partial and in-frame only. The data hold tens of thousands of clones, with about 90% observed a single time. What was sequenced was peripheral blood. The clonotype was recovered from a woman between 50 and 59 years old with active or convalescent COVID-19. This chain uses TRBV12-3 or TRBV12-4 with TRBJ1-1; 7 bases align to TRBD1. Written as DNA, the CDR3 is TGTGCCAGCAGTTGGGACAGGAACACTGAAGCTTTCTTT. Its protein is CASSWDRNTEAFF.